This T cell receptor beta chain was profiled in a study of T-cell memory formation after mild COVID-19. Study-level background: Largely donor-specific TCR clusters were found.

The CDR3 contains 17 residues. V shed 3 bases and J 3 bases; nucleotides not matched to a gene: 6. Germline V gene data show CDR1 as SGHNT and CDR2 as YYREEE (reference sequence). Broader study findings: For contracting clones, CD4+ ones sat mainly in CM and EM, CD8+ in EMRA. Day 15 to 85 contracting clones showed balanced CD4/CD8; later expanders leaned CD4+.

This clonotype was seen a handful of times. Its target is unknown. 5'RACE primed at constant segments yielded TCR alpha and TCR beta cDNA libraries bearing sample barcodes and UMIs. TCRdb passed the 5' RACE reads through MiXCR, listing each CDR3 protein once. Here the sample spans around 500,000 distinct CDR3 sequences, 15% to 20% being singletons. This chain links TRBV5-4 with TRBJ2-1; TRBD2 matches 13 bases. This clonotype was sampled from an adult woman who had mild COVID-19 (a few samples of this study predate the infection). Cell type and time point are not known. Sample: PBMCs or a T cell subset sorted from them (not recorded which). CDR3 bases: TGTGCCAGCAGCTCCGCCGGGACTAGCGGGAACTACAATGAGCAGTTCTTC. Translated, it gives CASSSAGTSGNYNEQFF.